A single sample is the source of the 30 T cell receptor beta chains below, sequenced in a study of T cells after yellow fever vaccination. TCRdb re-called the 5' RACE reads through MiXCR, storing one row per CDR3 protein. The sample gives about 330,000 distinct CDR3 sequences, 6.8% of which show up once; 15% to 20% is in the top ten. The sample in question was PBMCs, obtained more than 35 days after the first yellow fever vaccination. The receptors stem from a young man who received the YFV17D yellow fever vaccine.

The rearrangement links TRBV5-1 to TRBJ2-1; 9 nucleotides agree with TRBD1. Germline V CDR1 and CDR2: SGHRS, YFSETQ. The CDR3 spans 14 residues. The V and J ends lost 2 bases and 9 bases, in that order; junction bases with no gene match: 6. The CDR3 coding sequence is TGCGCCAGCAGCTTAGCCACAGGGGGCAGTGAGCAGTTCTTC. Amino acids: CASSLATGGSEQFF.

With regard to this clonotype: This may arise from a read error, as a much more abundant clone is one base away. The V call is TRBV27, the J call TRBJ2-3; D gene unclear. This CDR3 comprises 14 residues. From germline, CDR1 is MNHEY and CDR2 SMNVEV (reference sequence). V was trimmed by 10 bases and J by 0 bases, leaving 14 bases between them. CDR3 bases: TGTGCCAACAGCTTAATGGGGAGCACAGATACGCAGTATTTT. It specifies CANSLMGSTDTQYF.

DNA for the CDR3: TGCGCCAGCAGATTCGGACTTTCCCACTATGGCTACACCTTC. It codes for CASRFGLSHYGYTF. J is TRBJ1-2 and V is TRBV4-3, with unresolved D. CDR1 is LGHNA and CDR2 is YSLEER in the germline V gene. V shed 6 bases and J shed 3 bases, with 14 bases lying between them. This CDR3 is 14 amino acids long.

This clonotype showed up just a few times. The chain combines TRBV28 with TRBJ2-6, with D possibly matching TRBD1 (6 bases). The CDR3 consists of 15 residues. Trimming pared 11 bases from V and 2 bases from J, leaving 16 bases between. Germline-derived CDR1 and CDR2 are MDHEN and SYDVKM. CDR3 loop: CAVQTGPPGANVLTF. The CDR3 DNA is TGTGCCGTCCAAACAGGGCCTCCTGGGGCCAACGTCCTGACTTTC.

This clonotype was seen at least ten times. V is TRBV11-2 and J is TRBJ2-5, with D possibly TRBD1 on 5 matching bases. The CDR3 covers 13 residues. In germline, CDR1 is SGHAT, CDR2 FQNNGV. The V end lost 6 bases, the J end lost 1 base, and 9 bases lay between the germline ends. Here the CDR3 DNA reads TGTGCCAGCAGTGAACAGGTCCAAGAGACCCAGTACTTC. Encoded protein: CASSEQVQETQYF. The full variable domain, in which reference TRBV11-2 and TRBJ2-5 provide the parts outside the CDR3, is EAGVAQSPRYKIIEKRQSVAFWCNPISGHATLYWYQQILGQGPKLLIQFQNNGVVDDSQLPKDRFSAERLKGVDSTLKIQPAKLEDSAVYLCASSEQVQETQYFGPGTRLLVL.

In its sample, this clonotype was seen many times. The genes are TRBV3-1 and TRBJ2-2; TRBD1 matches 10 bases. The germline CDR1 and CDR2 sequences are LGHDT and YNNKEL (reference sequence). With 4 bases clipped from V and 4 bases from J, the junction kept 3 bases outside the gene matches. This CDR3 contains 15 residues. The CDR3 reads CASSLRQGATGELFF. Written as DNA, the CDR3 is TGTGCCAGCAGCCTTAGACAGGGGGCCACCGGGGAGCTGTTTTTT.

A note on this clonotype: At one of its ends the junction is not consistent with the germline gene, which may arise from a read error. This chain joins TRBV3-1 and TRBJ1-4; tentative D call: TRBD1 (5 bases). CDR3 length equals 14 residues. Germline V CDR1 and CDR2: LGHDT, YNNKEL (reference sequence). CDR3 nucleotides: TGTGACAGCAGACTCGACAGCCAGAATGAAAAACTGTTTTTT. Its translation: CDSRLDSQNEKLFF.

This chain uses TRBV28 with TRBJ2-7; perhaps TRBD1 as D (5 bases). CDR3 length: 13 amino acids. Trimming stripped 4 bases from V and 2 bases from J, with 9 bases between. CDR1 MDHEN and CDR2 SYDVKM come from the germline V gene. The CDR3 region is CASSSRVPYEQYF. The CDR3 coding sequence is TGTGCCAGCAGTTCCAGGGTCCCCTACGAGCAGTACTTC.

This clonotype has more than one count but fewer than ten. The chain employs TRBV5-4 and TRBJ2-4, with D perhaps TRBD1 (6 bases). Trimming took off 5 bases at V and 6 bases at J, with 15 bases between the two ends. CDR3 length: 14 amino acids. Germline V gives CDR1 SGHNT, CDR2 YYREEE (reference sequence). The chain's CDR3 is CASRWGPGVNIQYF. The CDR3 coding sequence is TGTGCCAGCAGGTGGGGGCCTGGGGTAAACATTCAGTACTTC.

This clonotype was found many times. V and J are TRBV9 and TRBJ2-3; TRBD2 matches 7 bases. Germline values: CDR1 SGDLS, CDR2 YYNGEE. The CDR3 is 14 amino acids. V lost 3 bases to trimming and J lost 3 bases; unmatched junction nucleotides: 4. Here the CDR3 DNA reads TGTGCCAGCAGCGGTTCGGGACTAACAGATACGCAGTATTTT. Translated: CASSGSGLTDTQYF.

V is TRBV7-9 and J is TRBJ2-5, with D unresolved. This CDR3 has 14 amino acids. V was pared by 1 base and J by 3 bases, with 9 bases between. Germline V gene sequence: CDR1 SEHNR, CDR2 FQNEAQ (reference sequence). DNA for the CDR3: TGTGCCAGCAGCTTAGACGCGTGGGAAGAGACCCAGTACTTC. As protein: CASSLDAWEETQYF.

The table lists this clonotype with many counts. This chain joins TRBV5-1 and TRBJ1-1; D is perhaps TRBD1 (6 bases). The V gene's germline CDR1 is SGHRS and CDR2 YFSETQ. The CDR3 consists of 14 residues. Trimming stripped 1 base from V and 2 bases from J, with 9 bases between. This chain's CDR3 is CASSLTGPNTEAFF. CDR3 nucleotide sequence: TGCGCCAGCAGCTTGACAGGGCCCAACACTGAAGCTTTCTTT.

The chain employs TRBV5-4 and TRBJ2-1, with D perhaps TRBD1 (5 bases). Trimming pared 0 bases from V and 3 bases from J, leaving 13 bases between. This CDR3 has 16 amino acids. Germline loops: CDR1 SGHNT, CDR2 YYREEE (reference sequence). CDR3 loop: CASSLALGQRYNEQFF. Written as DNA, the CDR3 is TGTGCCAGCAGCTTGGCACTGGGGCAGCGCTACAATGAGCAGTTCTTC.

This clonotype was picked up a small number of times. The DNA of the CDR3 is TGTGCCAGCAGCCGCGGACAGGAGCGGCCCCAGCATTTT. This translates into CASSRGQERPQHF. The chain joins TRBV7-2 to TRBJ1-5, with TRBD1 identical over 7 bases. Germline-derived CDR1 and CDR2 are SGHTA and FQGNSA. The CDR3 loop spans 13 amino acids. V gave up 5 bases and J gave up 9 bases; unmatched junction bases: 7.

J is TRBJ1-3 and V is TRBV7-3, with 7 bases that match TRBD1. With V trimmed by 0 bases and J by 2 bases, 7 bases remained unmatched. Looked up from germline, CDR1 is SGHTA and CDR2 is FQGTGA. This CDR3 region has 17 residues. The CDR3 sequence: CASSLTRQGVAGNTIYF. CDR3 bases: TGTGCCAGCAGCTTAACGCGTCAGGGGGTTGCTGGAAACACCATATATTTT.

The V gene is TRBV7-2, the J gene TRBJ1-6, with D possibly matching TRBD1 (5 bases). V dropped 0 bases and J dropped 0 bases, with 12 bases sitting between them. The CDR3 sequence is 18 residues long. Germline V gene lookup returns CDR1 SGHTA and CDR2 FQGNSA. The CDR3, as DNA: TGTGCCAGCAGCTTAGCTCCACAGGCGAGCTCCTATAATTCACCCCTCCACTTT. It encodes CASSLAPQASSYNSPLHF.

This clonotype has a handful of counts. The chain couples TRBV4-1 to TRBJ2-2; 7 positions match TRBD1. Germline assignment: CDR1 MGHRA and CDR2 YSYEKL. The CDR3 has 19 residues. V was clipped by 0 bases and J by 0 bases; unmatched bases: 10. The CDR3 protein is CASSQDGWDSIANTGELFF. The CDR3 DNA sequence: TGCGCCAGCAGCCAAGACGGCTGGGACAGCATCGCGAACACCGGGGAGCTGTTTTTT.

This clonotype was detected many times. The V call is TRBV5-1, the J call TRBJ2-2; D uncertain. V was trimmed by 4 bases and J by 3 bases, leaving 10 bases between them. This CDR3 has 14 residues. Germline V CDR1 and CDR2: SGHRS, YFSETQ. The CDR3 DNA reads TGCGCCAGCAGCAAAGACGGAGACACCGGGGAGCTGTTTTTT. As protein: CASSKDGDTGELFF.

The chain uses TRBV4-1 and TRBJ1-4; 10 bases fit TRBD1. Germline values: CDR1 MGHRA, CDR2 YSYEKL. This CDR3 is 18 amino acids long. V lost 3 bases to trimming and J lost 6 bases; unmatched junction nucleotides: 13. The CDR3 spells CASSHPDRGLRDHEKLFF. CDR3 in DNA: TGCGCCAGCAGCCATCCAGACAGGGGGCTAAGGGACCATGAAAAACTGTTTTTT.

To note about this clonotype: A much larger clone differs by one base, so this may be a read error. The DNA of the CDR3 is TGCGCCAGCAGCTTGGGGGCAGGGCACCTGGGGGAGCAGTACTTC. It codes for CASSLGAGHLGEQYF. The genes are TRBV5-1 and TRBJ2-7, with D maybe TRBD1 (5 bases). CDR1 and CDR2 (germline): SGHRS, YFSETQ. The CDR3 runs 15 residues. V lost 0 bases to trimming and J lost 7 bases, with 17 bases between them.

This clonotype has a handful of counts. The chain carries TRBV6-1 and TRBJ2-3; TRBD1 matches at 7 bases. V shed 6 bases, J shed 0 bases, and the junction held 3 bases outside the gene matches. Germline loops: CDR1 MNHNS, CDR2 SASEGT. The CDR3 contains 14 residues. CDR3: CASRMTGSTDTQYF. The CDR3 DNA reads as TGTGCCAGCAGGATGACAGGGAGCACAGATACGCAGTATTTT.

The chain joins TRBV5-4 to TRBJ2-7; 11 bases fit TRBD2. This CDR3 contains 16 residues. Germline loops: CDR1 SGHNT, CDR2 YYREEE (reference sequence). V lost 4 bases and J lost 1; bases outside the gene matches: 7. The CDR3 coding sequence is TGTGCCAGCAGCCAATTACTAGCGGGGGCATCCTACGAGCAGTACTTC. Amino acids: CASSQLLAGASYEQYF. The full variable domain, in which reference TRBV5-4 and TRBJ2-7 provide the parts outside the CDR3, is ETGVTQSPTHLIKTRGQQVTLRCSSQSGHNTVSWYQQALGQGPQFIFQYYREEENGRGNFPPRFSGLQFPNYSSELNVNALELDDSALYLCASSQLLAGASYEQYFGPGTRLTVT.

This clonotype was seen only a few times. The chain carries TRBV10-2 and TRBJ1-5; D is unclear. The CDR3 is 13 residues long. CDR1 is WSHSY, CDR2 SAAADI, per germline. V was pared by 8 bases and J by 0 bases, with 8 bases between. This CDR3 reads CASGPSSNQPQHF. As DNA, the CDR3 is TGCGCCAGCGGCCCTAGTAGCAATCAGCCCCAGCATTTT.

The CDR3 spells CASSHSGPNEKLFF. The CDR3 region has the DNA TGTGCCAGCAGTCATTCGGGCCCAAATGAAAAACTGTTTTTT. The gene calls are TRBV6-5 and TRBJ1-4, with D uncertain. CDR1 MNHEY and CDR2 SVGAGI come from the germline V gene. V was cut by 5 bases and J by 5 bases, with 12 bases left in between. The CDR3 is made up of 14 amino acids.

The J gene is TRBJ2-3, the V gene TRBV2; 9 nucleotides match TRBD1. This CDR3 has 15 residues. V lost 5 bases, J lost 5 bases, and 8 bases stayed unmatched. Germline V lookup: CDR1 SNHLY, CDR2 FYNNEI. CDR3 sequence (DNA): TGTGCCAGCAGTACCGGGACAGGGATGGGAGATACGCAGTATTTT. Translation: CASSTGTGMGDTQYF.

This clonotype occurred a few times. The chain employs TRBV27 and TRBJ1-5, with a weak D call TRBD1 (5 bases). The CDR3 has 19 amino acids. In germline, CDR1 is MNHEY, CDR2 SMNVEV (reference sequence). V was pared by 6 bases and J by 2 bases, with 26 bases between. Written as DNA, the CDR3 is TGTGCCAGCAGCCGTAGTGGGGGAGGCGGCGGGTCCGGCAATCAGCCCCAGCATTTT. Its translation: CASSRSGGGGGSGNQPQHF.

This clonotype showed up just a few times. The J gene is TRBJ2-5, the V gene TRBV7-2; 8 nucleotides line up with TRBD2. CDR1 and CDR2 (germline): SGHTA, FQGNSA. Trimming at V came to 7 bases and at J to 5 bases, leaving 15 bases not matched to a gene. This CDR3 comprises 16 residues. CDR3 sequence (DNA): TGTGCCAGCACCTGGAGGCCTATCACTAGCGGCGAGACCCAGTACTTC. This codes for CASTWRPITSGETQYF.

This clonotype was counted many times. The chain uses TRBV25-1 and TRBJ1-2; D is unresolved. The V end lost 1 base, the J end lost 5 bases, and 5 bases lay between the germline ends. Germline V gene data show CDR1 as MGHDK and CDR2 as SYGVNS. The CDR3 is made up of 12 amino acids. The CDR3 nucleotides are TGTGCCAGCAGTGAATCGCTGTATGGCTACACCTTC. Protein product: CASSESLYGYTF.

This clonotype came up many times. A single base separates this from a much larger clone, so it may be a read error. Here the CDR3 omits its conserved ending phenylalanine or tryptophan, so a read error is the likely source. The DNA is left out, because the CDR3 cannot be placed on it with certainty; the CDR3 is given as TCRdb lists it. CDR3 residues: CSASLPHLAGGLI. The V call is TRBV20-1, the J call TRBJ2-1; TRBD2 is taken as the D call from the table, unchecked against the DNA. Germline-derived CDR1 and CDR2 are DFQATT and SNEGSKA (reference sequence). The length of the CDR3 is 13 amino acids, counting both ends.

This clonotype was seen many times. The CDR3 is CAMVPGGGDEQFF. The CDR3 nucleotides are TGTGCCATGGTTCCTGGGGGAGGCGATGAGCAGTTCTTC. The chain combines TRBV7-9 with TRBJ2-1; D possibly corresponds to TRBD2 (6 bases). Germline lookup yields CDR1 SEHNR and CDR2 FQNEAQ (reference sequence). V shed 10 bases and J shed 8 bases, with 18 bases lying between them. CDR3 length: 13 residues. The full variable domain, its missing parts supplied by reference TRBV7-9 and TRBJ2-1, is DTGVSQNPRHKITKRGQNVTFRCDPISEHNRLYWYRQTLGQGPEFLTYFQNEAQLEKSRLLSDRFSAERPKGSFSTLEIQRTEQGDSAMYLCAMVPGGGDEQFFGPGTRLTVL.